Listed below are T cell receptor beta chains from one sample, sequenced in a study of T-cell memory formation after mild COVID-19. TCRdb recomputed calls from the 5' RACE reads with MiXCR, one row per CDR3 protein. The profile shows tens of thousands of distinct CDR3 sequences, approximately 6.5% of them singletons. The sequenced sample consisted of PBMCs or a T cell subset sorted from them (not recorded which). The source is an adult who had mild COVID-19 (a few samples of this study predate the infection). Cell type and time point are not known. Each CDR3 is given with its conserved first and last residue. Fields, in order: J gene, V gene, D gene, clone size, CDR3 protein, CDR3 DNA. A D gene is named only where the DNA matches it firmly. Size tells how often a clone was seen (once, few, many) or the class of an expanded clone, and some rows leave it out.

TRBJ2-1 TRBV11-2 TRBD1 many CASSFRPGGYNEQFF TGTGCCAGCAGCTTTAGGCCAGGGGGCTACAATGAGCAGTTCTTC
TRBJ1-2 TRBV7-9 TRBD1 few CASSVGTGPPRDRYTF TGTGCCAGCAGCGTAGGGACAGGACCTCCGCGGGACCGCTACACCTTC
TRBJ2-2 TRBV15 NA few CAARAGADTGELFF TGTGCCGCTCGGGCCGGGGCCGACACCGGGGAGCTGTTTTTT
TRBJ2-3 TRBV4-2 TRBD2 many CASSQDYPAGSNTQYF TGTGCCAGCAGCCAAGATTACCCAGCGGGATCAAATACGCAGTATTTT
TRBJ2-1 TRBV15 TRBD2 NA CATSRPSGGALNEQFF TGTGCCACCAGCAGACCTAGCGGGGGGGCCCTCAATGAGCAGTTCTTC
TRBJ1-5 TRBV12-5 NA few CASGPGTMRPQHF TGTGCTAGTGGCCCAGGGACAATGCGGCCCCAGCATTTT
TRBJ1-4 TRBV18 TRBD1 few CASSPGQGAGEKLFF TGTGCCAGCTCACCAGGACAGGGGGCCGGCGAAAAACTGTTTTTT
TRBJ2-7 TRBV3-1 TRBD1 few CASSQSDRGHSYEQYF TGTGCCAGCAGCCAATCGGACAGGGGCCACTCCTACGAGCAGTACTTC
TRBJ2-1 TRBV30 TRBD2 few CAWSSGRDNEQFF TGTGCCTGGAGTAGCGGGAGAGACAATGAGCAGTTCTTC
TRBJ2-7 TRBV5-1 TRBD1 NA CASSYQGTGGIDEQYF TGCGCCAGCAGCTACCAGGGGACAGGGGGCATCGACGAGCAGTACTTC
TRBJ1-1 TRBV12-3/TRBV12-4 NA many CASIQNTEAFF TGTGCCAGCATCCAGAACACTGAAGCTTTCTTT
TRBJ2-1 TRBV6-1 NA NA CASSDQLISYNEQFF TGTGCCAGCAGTGACCAGTTAATCTCCTACAATGAGCAGTTCTTC
TRBJ2-1 TRBV7-2 TRBD2 many CASSRSGRVNNEQFF TGTGCCAGCAGCCGGAGCGGGAGAGTGAACAATGAGCAGTTCTTC
TRBJ1-1 TRBV12-3/TRBV12-4 NA few CASRLLDVGTEAFF TGTGCCAGCAGGTTATTAGATGTGGGCACTGAAGCTTTCTTT
TRBJ2-7 TRBV29-1 TRBD1 few CSAGGQGDEQYF TGCAGCGCTGGTGGCCAGGGGGACGAGCAGTACTTC
TRBJ2-1 TRBV11-2 TRBD1 many CASSRDRSYNEQFF TGTGCCAGCAGCCGGGACAGATCCTACAATGAGCAGTTCTTC
TRBJ2-3 TRBV2 NA many CASRTTDTQYF TGTGCCAGCAGGACTACAGATACGCAGTATTTT
TRBJ2-5 TRBV29-1 TRBD2 many CSGGREITSPQETQYF TGCAGCGGGGGGAGGGAGATTACTAGTCCCCAAGAGACCCAGTACTTC
TRBJ2-7 TRBV18 TRBD1 many CASSEQGRRTEQYF TGTGCCAGCTCAGAACAGGGGCGCCGAACTGAGCAGTACTTC
TRBJ2-2 TRBV27 TRBD1 NA CASSTKTGSKTGELFF TGTGCCAGCAGTACCAAGACAGGGTCGAAGACCGGGGAGCTGTTTTTT
TRBJ2-1 TRBV5-1 NA many CATPGPDYNEQFF TGCGCCACCCCGGGACCTGACTACAATGAGCAGTTCTTC
TRBJ2-7 TRBV11-2 NA few CASSLDGTYEQYF TGTGCCAGCAGCTTAGATGGGACCTACGAGCAGTACTTC
TRBJ2-6 TRBV9 NA NA CASSAGHSSGANVLTF TGTGCCAGCAGCGCGGGACACAGCTCTGGGGCCAACGTCCTGACTTTC
TRBJ1-1 TRBV30 NA NA CAWGRGWGGDTEAFF TGTGCATGGGGCCGAGGTTGGGGGGGTGACACTGAAGCTTTCTTT
TRBJ1-2 TRBV4-1 NA many CASSQPELYGYTF TGCGCCAGCAGCCAGCCCGAGCTCTATGGCTACACCTTC
TRBJ2-7 TRBV5-1 NA many CASSPDGTGAYEQYF TGCGCCAGCAGCCCGGACGGGACGGGCGCATACGAGCAGTACTTC
TRBJ2-7 TRBV7-9 TRBD1 NA CASSLVGQGYEQYF TGTGCCAGCAGCTTAGTTGGACAGGGCTACGAGCAGTACTTC
TRBJ1-6 TRBV12-3/TRBV12-4 TRBD1 NA CASSQQGNSPLHF TGTGCCAGCAGCCAACAGGGGAATTCACCCCTCCACTTT
TRBJ2-7 TRBV25-1 TRBD2 many CASSEPSGSHEQYF TGTGCCAGCAGTGAGCCTAGCGGGAGCCACGAGCAGTACTTC
TRBJ2-7 TRBV15 TRBD1 few CATSGRGTYEQYF TGTGCCACCAGCGGCAGGGGGACCTACGAGCAGTACTTC
TRBJ1-5 TRBV6-2/TRBV6-3 NA few CASRTVNQPQHF TGTGCCAGCAGGACAGTTAATCAGCCCCAGCATTTT
TRBJ2-2 TRBV5-6 NA few CASSSPGGGDTGELFF TGTGCCAGCAGCTCCCCCGGAGGGGGGGACACCGGGGAGCTGTTTTTT
TRBJ2-1 TRBV24-1 NA many CATSDPQGVRTQNEQFF TGTGCCACCAGTGACCCACAGGGAGTGCGCACACAGAATGAGCAGTTCTTC
TRBJ2-1 TRBV11-3 TRBD1 many CASSSGTGGKNEQFF TGTGCCAGCAGCTCCGGGACAGGGGGAAAGAATGAGCAGTTCTTC
TRBJ2-1 TRBV19 TRBD2 NA CASSPRGSGRPYNEQFF TGTGCCAGTAGTCCCCGGGGGAGCGGGAGACCCTACAATGAGCAGTTCTTC
TRBJ2-7 TRBV10-3 TRBD1 many CAIRGEGQGAYEQYF TGTGCCATCCGAGGGGAGGGACAGGGGGCGTACGAGCAGTACTTC
TRBJ1-1 TRBV29-1 NA few CSAYCRTPKGTEAFF TGCAGCGCCTATTGTCGGACCCCGAAGGGGACTGAAGCTTTCTTT
TRBJ2-5 TRBV7-8 NA many CASSLGVEETQYF TGTGCCAGCAGCTTAGGGGTTGAGGAGACCCAGTACTTC
TRBJ2-1 TRBV20-1 TRBD2 NA CSARDLSVESGRIHNEQFF TGCAGTGCTAGAGATCTGTCAGTGGAGAGCGGGAGAATCCACAATGAGCAGTTCTTC
TRBJ2-1 TRBV30 TRBD2 NA CAWRSGKSYNEQFF TGTGCCTGGAGGAGCGGGAAATCCTACAATGAGCAGTTCTTC
TRBJ1-4 TRBV5-1 TRBD1 many CASSRAQGANEKLFF TGCGCCAGCAGCCGAGCACAGGGGGCTAATGAAAAACTGTTTTTT